Each of the 27 T cell receptor beta chains below was sequenced from the same sample in a study of beta chain features in type 1 diabetes. Every isolated RNA sample was fully reverse transcribed, so sequencing captured expressed TCRB transcripts. Produced via immunoSEQ multiplex PCR; TCRdb's table is partial and in-frame only. Among tens of thousands of clones listed, approximately 62% were seen once. Sequenced material: Tregs from blood. These receptor sequences come from a woman between 18 and 29 years old in good health.

This clone was observed a handful of times. The chain is built from TRBV4-2 and TRBJ2-1; the match to TRBD2 covers 7 bases. J was trimmed by 0 bases and V by 1 base; bases with no gene match: 6. The CDR3 is made up of 17 amino acids. Germline assignment: CDR1 LGHNA and CDR2 YNFKEQ. The CDR3 loop reads CASSQAASGSSYNEQFF. The DNA for the CDR3 is TGTGCCAGCAGCCAAGCCGCTAGCGGCAGCTCCTACAATGAGCAGTTCTTC.

This clone was picked up a small number of times. J is TRBJ1-2 and V is TRBV14, with no clear D. The CDR3 is 11 amino acids. The germline V gene encodes CDR1 SGHDN and CDR2 FVKESK. Trimming left V 4 bases short and J 4 bases short, with 4 bases between. Here the CDR3 DNA reads TGTGCCAGCAGCCCGGGCTATGGCTACACCTTC. Translation gives CASSPGYGYTF.

This clone was recorded a few times. This chain uses TRBV7-9 with TRBJ1-2; TRBD1 agrees at 9 bases. The junction had 8 bases not matched to a gene; V was cut back by 5 bases and J by 4 bases. This CDR3 region has 15 residues. Germline V gene data show CDR1 as SEHNR and CDR2 as FQNEAQ (reference sequence). The CDR3 bases are TGTGCCAGCAGCGGATGGGACAGGGTTAGCTATGGCTACACCTTC. This encodes CASSGWDRVSYGYTF.

This clone was observed once. The rearrangement uses TRBV7-2 and TRBJ2-3; 7 bases map to TRBD2. The CDR3 contains 17 residues. V lost 1 base and J lost 1; bases outside the gene matches: 8. Per the germline V gene, CDR1 is SGHTA and CDR2 is FQGNSA. The chain's CDR3 is CASSLEGVGGGTDTQYF. CDR3 bases: TGTGCCAGCAGCTTAGAAGGTGTGGGGGGGGGCACAGATACGCAGTATTTT.

The chain couples TRBV5-1 to TRBJ1-2; no reliable D call. Trimming pared 0 bases from V and 7 bases from J, leaving 7 bases between. The CDR3 extends over 12 amino acids. CDR1 and CDR2 (germline): SGHRS, YFSETQ. CDR3 region: CASSLATSGYTF. The CDR3, as DNA: TGCGCCAGCAGCTTGGCCACGAGTGGCTACACCTTC.

This rearrangement joins TRBV7-9 to TRBJ2-3; D may be TRBD1 (5 bases). Germline-derived CDR1 and CDR2 are SEHNR and FQNEAQ (reference sequence). Trimming took off 5 bases at V and 4 bases at J, with 19 bases between the two ends. This CDR3 has 16 amino acids. CDR3 DNA: TGTGCCAGCAGCCGCCGCCCCGGACAACCCGCAGATACGCAGTATTTT. This translates into CASSRRPGQPADTQYF.

This clone has more than one count but fewer than ten. V gene TRBV9 combines with J gene TRBJ2-1, with 10 bases aligning to TRBD1. This CDR3 comprises 13 residues. Germline loops: CDR1 SGDLS, CDR2 YYNGEE. Trimming removed 4 bases from V and 12 bases from J; junction bases left unmatched: 7. As DNA, the CDR3 is TGTGCCAGCAGCCAGAGGAGGGACAGGGGGCAGTTCTTC. This gives the protein CASSQRRDRGQFF.

This chain links TRBV7-2 with TRBJ1-4; 7 nucleotides match TRBD1. This CDR3 has 12 amino acids. CDR1 and CDR2 (germline): SGHTA, FQGNSA. With V trimmed by 4 bases and J by 8 bases, 1 base remained unmatched. DNA of the CDR3: TGTGCCAGCAGCTCGGACAGGGAAAAACTGTTTTTT. This encodes CASSSDREKLFF.

The genes are TRBV5-1 and TRBJ1-4; 11 bases match TRBD1. V was pared by 2 bases and J by 7 bases, with 1 base of the junction left unmatched. Looked up from germline, CDR1 is SGHRS and CDR2 is YFSETQ. The CDR3 contains 14 residues. CDR3 in amino acids: CASSFGTGGEKLFF. CDR3 in DNA: TGCGCCAGCAGCTTCGGGACAGGGGGTGAAAAACTGTTTTTT. Complete variable domain (other parts from reference TRBV5-1 and TRBJ1-4): KAGVTQTPRYLIKTRGQQVTLSCSPISGHRSVSWYQQTPGQGLQFLFEYFSETQRNKGNFPGRFSGRQFSNSRSEMNVSTLELGDSALYLCASSFGTGGEKLFFGSGTQLSVL.

The gene calls are TRBV6-1 and TRBJ2-4; D not resolved. The CDR3 has 13 residues. Germline loops: CDR1 MNHNS, CDR2 SASEGT. V was cut by 9 bases and J by 2 bases, with 11 bases left in between. The CDR3 here is CASLLLTKNIQYF. CDR3 nucleotide sequence: TGTGCCAGTCTTCTCCTAACCAAAAACATTCAGTACTTC.

The gene calls are TRBV5-1 and TRBJ2-4, with 14 bases lining up with TRBD2. This CDR3 spans 16 amino acids. Losses at the gene ends were 4 bases for V and 9 bases for J; bases not matched to a gene: 9. Per the germline V gene, CDR1 is SGHRS and CDR2 is YFSETQ. The CDR3 sequence: CASSTGLAGVEGIQYF. CDR3 bases: TGCGCCAGCAGCACGGGACTAGCGGGAGTCGAGGGCATTCAGTACTTC.

This chain joins TRBV9 and TRBJ2-5, with 12 bases lining up with TRBD2. The germline gives CDR1 SGDLS, CDR2 YYNGEE. CDR3 length: 18 residues. Losses at the gene ends were 0 bases for V and 1 base for J; bases not matched to a gene: 7. The CDR3 DNA is TGTGCCAGCAGCGTAGGGCTAGCGGGGGGGCTGCCCCAAGAGACCCAGTACTTC. It yields the protein CASSVGLAGGLPQETQYF.

The chain couples TRBV5-4 to TRBJ2-6; a weak D match, TRBD1 (6 bases). Trimming shortened V by 4 bases and J by 4 bases, and 12 bases separated the two germline ends. CDR1 and CDR2 (germline): SGHNT, YYREEE (reference sequence). The CDR3 consists of 15 residues. The CDR3 DNA sequence: TGTGCCAGCAGCCTGGACAGAAGGGGGGCCAACGTCCTGACTTTC. Translated, it gives CASSLDRRGANVLTF.

V is TRBV10-2 and J is TRBJ1-1; possibly TRBD1 for D (5 bases). CDR3 length equals 16 residues. Germline CDR1 reads WSHSY; CDR2 reads SAAADI. Trimming left V 3 bases short and J 4 bases short, with 18 bases between. The CDR3 nucleotides are TGCGCCAGCAGTGAATTTACCGGGGGGTATAGCACTGAAGCTTTCTTT. The encoded protein is CASSEFTGGYSTEAFF.

The V gene is TRBV29-1, the J gene TRBJ2-2; 10 bases line up with TRBD1. Per germline, CDR1 SQVTM and CDR2 ANQGSEA. This CDR3 is 12 amino acids long. J gave up 6 bases and V 7 bases, and 2 bases lay outside the gene matches. The CDR3 DNA reads TGCAGCGCAGGACAGGGGGCCGGGGAGCTGTTTTTT. As protein: CSAGQGAGELFF.

This chain uses TRBV30 with TRBJ2-7; 9 nucleotides line up with TRBD1. Germline CDR1 is GTSNPN and CDR2 is SVGIG (reference sequence). The CDR3 has 13 residues. Trimming took 5 bases from V and 5 from J; bases not matched to a gene: 7. The CDR3 DNA reads TGTGCCTGGGCGGGACAGGGTGTCGACGAGCAGTACTTC. Protein: CAWAGQGVDEQYF.

The sample holds one count of this clone. J is TRBJ1-1 and V is TRBV30, with a possible D match to TRBD1 (6 bases). V lost 4 bases and J 0 bases, leaving 9 bases between the germline ends. Germline V CDR1 and CDR2: GTSNPN, SVGIG (reference sequence). This CDR3 is built from 13 residues. In nucleotides, the CDR3 is TGTGCCTGGATACAGGGAGTGAACACTGAAGCTTTCTTT. This codes for CAWIQGVNTEAFF.

The chain uses TRBV28 and TRBJ2-1; 7 nucleotides align to TRBD2. CDR1 and CDR2 (germline): MDHEN, SYDVKM. The CDR3 is 15 amino acids. V was clipped by 2 bases and J by 4 bases; unmatched bases: 5. Here the CDR3 DNA reads TGTGCCAGCAGTTTAACGTGGGGGGGGTACAATGAGCAGTTCTTC. It specifies CASSLTWGGYNEQFF. The full variable domain, completed using reference TRBV28 and TRBJ2-1, is DVKVTQSSRYLVKRTGEKVFLECVQDMDHENMFWYRQDPGLGLRLIYFSYDVKMKEKGDIPEGYSVSREKKERFSLILESASTNQTSMYLCASSLTWGGYNEQFFGPGTRLTVL.

This chain joins TRBV7-2 and TRBJ2-3; 8 bases fit TRBD1. The CDR3 covers 16 residues. Germline V gives CDR1 SGHTA, CDR2 FQGNSA. J lost 0 bases, V lost 4 bases, and 6 bases had no gene match. Here the CDR3 reads CASSSNRGSSTDTQYF. The DNA for the CDR3 is TGTGCCAGCAGCTCTAACAGGGGGAGCAGCACAGATACGCAGTATTTT.

The J gene is TRBJ2-1, the V gene TRBV19, with D tentatively TRBD1 (5 bases). Germline V gene lookup returns CDR1 LNHDA and CDR2 SQIVND (reference sequence). V was clipped by 6 bases and J by 7 bases, with 10 bases between them. The CDR3 is 12 residues long. CDR3 amino acids: CASSREGNEQFF. The CDR3 bases are TGTGCCAGTAGCAGGGAAGGGAATGAGCAGTTCTTC.

The chain carries TRBV13 and TRBJ1-3; D ambiguous. The CDR3 runs to 15 residues. The germline V gene encodes CDR1 PRHDT and CDR2 FYEKMQ (reference sequence). V was pared by 2 bases and J by 4 bases, with 12 bases between. The CDR3: CASSLFGGLGNTIYF. CDR3 DNA sequence: TGTGCCAGCAGCTTATTCGGAGGATTGGGAAACACCATATATTTT.

This clone has only one observation. This rearrangement joins TRBV7-9 to TRBJ2-1; D is undetermined. CDR3 size: 15 residues. CDR1 and CDR2 from the germline V gene are SEHNR and FQNEAQ (reference sequence). The germline V and J ends were trimmed by 6 bases and 2 bases, with 14 bases remaining between them. In DNA, the CDR3 is TGTGCCAGCAGTCCCTCCAGAGGTCCCTACAATGAGCAGTTCTTC. This sequence encodes CASSPSRGPYNEQFF.

The V and J genes are TRBV9 and TRBJ2-2; 13 positions agree with TRBD2. This CDR3 has 19 amino acids. Germline V gives CDR1 SGDLS, CDR2 YYNGEE. V gave up 3 bases and J gave up 5 bases; unmatched junction bases: 13. This CDR3 is CASSAPLNGLAGATGELFF. The CDR3 DNA reads as TGTGCCAGCAGCGCCCCGTTAAACGGACTAGCGGGAGCAACCGGGGAGCTGTTTTTT.

This clone was recorded a few times. This sequence joins TRBV10-3 and TRBJ1-4; D is perhaps TRBD1 (5 bases). The V and J ends lost 3 bases and 2 bases respectively, with 7 bases between them. CDR1 and CDR2 (germline): ENHRY, SYGVKD. The CDR3 runs to 14 residues. The CDR3 DNA sequence: TGTGCCATCAGTGAAGGGGCTACTAATGAAAAACTGTTTTTT. It codes for CAISEGATNEKLFF.

CDR3 region: CAYRDRANNEQFF. DNA for the CDR3: TGTGCCTACCGGGACAGGGCGAACAATGAGCAGTTCTTC. V and J are TRBV30 and TRBJ2-1, with 9 bases matching TRBD1. V dropped 7 bases and J dropped 5; count of bases not matched to a gene: 6. The CDR3 is 13 amino acids. In germline, CDR1 is GTSNPN, CDR2 SVGIG (reference sequence).

This clone was seen a single time. The CDR3 DNA reads as TGTGCCAGCAGCGGGACAGGGCGGCAGCCCCAGCATTTT. Amino acids: CASSGTGRQPQHF. The chain recombines TRBV25-1 with TRBJ1-5, with 9 bases aligning to TRBD1. The CDR3 covers 13 residues. V lost 6 bases and J lost 7; bases outside the gene matches: 4. CDR1 is MGHDK, CDR2 SYGVNS, per germline.

The chain combines TRBV7-2 with TRBJ2-3, with TRBD2 as a possible D gene (6 bases). CDR1 is SGHTA, CDR2 FQGNSA, per germline. V shed 3 bases and J shed 2 bases, with 9 bases lying between them. The CDR3 extends over 14 amino acids. The DNA for the CDR3 is TGTGCCAGCAGCTTCAGCGGGTCCACAGATACGCAGTATTTT. Its translation: CASSFSGSTDTQYF. Looking up the rest from reference TRBV7-2 and TRBJ2-3 gives the full variable domain: GAGVSQSPSNKVTEKGKDVELRCDPISGHTALYWYRQSLGQGLEFLIYFQGNSAPDKSGLPSDRFSAERTGGSVSTLTIQRTQQEDSAVYLCASSFSGSTDTQYFGPGTRLTVL.